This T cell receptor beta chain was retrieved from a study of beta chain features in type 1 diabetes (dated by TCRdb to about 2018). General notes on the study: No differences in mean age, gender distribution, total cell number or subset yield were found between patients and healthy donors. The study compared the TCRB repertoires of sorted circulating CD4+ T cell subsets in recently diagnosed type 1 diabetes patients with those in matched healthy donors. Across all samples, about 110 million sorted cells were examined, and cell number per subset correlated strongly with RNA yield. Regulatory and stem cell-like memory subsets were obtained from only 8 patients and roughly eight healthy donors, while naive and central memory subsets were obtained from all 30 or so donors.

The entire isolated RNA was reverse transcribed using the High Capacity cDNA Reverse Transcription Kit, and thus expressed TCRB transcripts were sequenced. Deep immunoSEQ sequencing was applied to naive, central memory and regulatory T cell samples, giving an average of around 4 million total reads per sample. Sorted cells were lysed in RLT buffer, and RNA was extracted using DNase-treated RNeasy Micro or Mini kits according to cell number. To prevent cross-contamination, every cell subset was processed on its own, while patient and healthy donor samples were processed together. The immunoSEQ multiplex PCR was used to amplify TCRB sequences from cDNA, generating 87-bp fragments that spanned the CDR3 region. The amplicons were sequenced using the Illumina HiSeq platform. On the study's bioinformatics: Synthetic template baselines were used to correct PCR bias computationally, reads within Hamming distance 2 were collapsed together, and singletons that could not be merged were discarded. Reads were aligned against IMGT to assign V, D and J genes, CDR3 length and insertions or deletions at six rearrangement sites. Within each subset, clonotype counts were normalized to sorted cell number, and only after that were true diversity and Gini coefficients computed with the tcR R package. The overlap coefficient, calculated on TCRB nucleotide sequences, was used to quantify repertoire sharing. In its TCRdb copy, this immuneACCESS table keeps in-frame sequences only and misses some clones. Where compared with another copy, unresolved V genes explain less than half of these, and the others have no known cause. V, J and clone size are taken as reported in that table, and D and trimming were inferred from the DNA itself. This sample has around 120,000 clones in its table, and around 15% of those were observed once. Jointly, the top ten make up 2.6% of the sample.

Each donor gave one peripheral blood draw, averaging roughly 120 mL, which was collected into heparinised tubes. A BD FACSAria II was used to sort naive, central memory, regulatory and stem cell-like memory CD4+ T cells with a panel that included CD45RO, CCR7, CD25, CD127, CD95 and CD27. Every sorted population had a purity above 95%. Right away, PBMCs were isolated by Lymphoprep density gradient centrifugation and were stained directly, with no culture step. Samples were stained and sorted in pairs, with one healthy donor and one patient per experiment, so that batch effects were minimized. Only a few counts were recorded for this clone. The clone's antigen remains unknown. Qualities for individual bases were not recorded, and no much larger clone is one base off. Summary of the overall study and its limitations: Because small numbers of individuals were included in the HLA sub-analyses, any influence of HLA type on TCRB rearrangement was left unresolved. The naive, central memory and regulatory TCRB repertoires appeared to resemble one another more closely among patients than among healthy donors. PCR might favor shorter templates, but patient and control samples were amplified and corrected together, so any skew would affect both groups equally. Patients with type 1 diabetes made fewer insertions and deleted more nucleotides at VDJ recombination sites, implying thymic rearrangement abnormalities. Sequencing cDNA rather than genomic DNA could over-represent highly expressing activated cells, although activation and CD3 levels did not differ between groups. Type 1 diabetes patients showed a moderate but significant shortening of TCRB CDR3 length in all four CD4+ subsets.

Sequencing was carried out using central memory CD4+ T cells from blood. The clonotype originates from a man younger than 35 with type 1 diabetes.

The DNA sequence is given as TGTGCCAGCAAGTTAGGGGGTTTTGGCACAGATACGCAGTATTTT. Translated, this is CASKLGGFGTDTQYF. The receptor chain draws on TRBV5-4 and TRBJ2-3; possibly the D gene is TRBD1, per 6 matching bases. The cysteine opens and the phenylalanine closes a CDR3 of 15 amino acids. Solely the CDR3 DNA is kept, with 45 bases framed from the first base. The CDR1 and CDR2 encoded by the germline V gene (reference sequence) are SGHNT and YYREEE. V is clipped by 6 bases and J by 1 base, and the sequence between their germline boundaries is 15 bases long.